This TCR beta chain was obtained from a study of blood T cell repertoires in COVID-19. At the level of the study: Sample material is recorded as cDNA or gDNA derived from T cells, B-cell-depleted T cells, or PBMCs.

Trimming took 6 bases from V and 0 from J; bases not matched to a gene: 2. The CDR3 spans 14 residues. Germline values: CDR1 MNHEY, CDR2 SVGAGI. In the source study's methods: Estimated nucleated cell counts came from reference gene primer amplification. The protocol was immunoSEQ multiplex PCR, while the TCRdb copy is restricted to in-frame clones and leaves out a portion. The D gene and trimming were derived from the DNA, and the V and J assignments and clone size from that table. The profile shows 200,000 or so clones, roughly 91% of them singletons. The sample taken for sequencing was PBMCs or T cells enriched from blood (not recorded which). The chain carries TRBV6-5 and TRBJ1-3, with 7 bases lining up with TRBD1. This receptor was taken from a man aged 25-40 years in a cohort exposed to, infected with or recovered from COVID-19 (not recorded which). The CDR3 region is CASSWDSSGNTIYF. The CDR3 region has the DNA TGTGCCAGCAGCTGGGACAGCTCTGGAAACACCATATATTTT.